These 22 T cell receptor beta chains came from one sample sequenced in a study of CD8 T cells in Susac syndrome. cDNA came from around 0.5 to 1 ug RNA primed by random hexamers. TCRdb redid the calling of the immunoSEQ multiplex PCR reads with MiXCR, one entry per CDR3 protein. The profile shows approximately 180,000 distinct CDR3 sequences, 90% to 96% of them singletons. The sequenced material came from CD4+ T cells from PBMCs. The source of these receptors is a human donor with multiple sclerosis.

This chain connects TRBV12-3 or TRBV12-4 to TRBJ1-2; TRBD1 agrees at 7 bases. The CDR3 length is 15 residues. V was clipped by 1 base and J by 4 bases; unmatched bases: 6. Written as DNA, the CDR3 is TGTGCCAGCAGTTTAGAAGGGGGCGGGGGCTATGGCTACACCTTC. Its translation is CASSLEGGGGYGYTF.

V gene TRBV5-1 combines with J gene TRBJ1-1; D is undetermined. The CDR3 length is 17 residues. Germline V gives CDR1 SGHRS, CDR2 YFSETQ. Trimming removed 2 bases at V and 5 bases at J, with 22 bases between. The CDR3 DNA is TGCGCCAGCAGCTTTTCCCCCCTTCTCGGGATACCGACTGAAGCTTTCTTT. Amino acid sequence: CASSFSPLLGIPTEAFF.

The J gene is TRBJ2-2, the V gene TRBV30; no definite D call. V was clipped by 3 bases and J by 0 bases, with 8 bases between them. The CDR3 spans 14 residues. Germline V gene data show CDR1 as GTSNPN and CDR2 as SVGIG (reference sequence). The CDR3 DNA follows: TGTGCCTGGAGGGACCGACCGAACACCGGGGAGCTGTTTTTT. Amino acid sequence: CAWRDRPNTGELFF.

The chain carries TRBV20-1 and TRBJ1-1; D gene unclear. Trimming shortened V by 1 base and J by 1 base, and 10 bases separated the two germline ends. The CDR3 covers 14 residues. Germline V gene lookup returns CDR1 DFQATT and CDR2 SNEGSKA (reference sequence). This CDR3 is CSARVIGRNTEAFF. For the CDR3, the DNA is TGCAGTGCTAGAGTTATAGGCAGGAACACTGAAGCTTTCTTT.

This clonotype was counted once. V gene TRBV20-1 combines with J gene TRBJ2-1, with 7 bases identical to TRBD2. V lost 5 bases and J lost 0; bases outside the gene matches: 4. The CDR3 is 14 residues long. Per germline, CDR1 DFQATT and CDR2 SNEGSKA (reference sequence). CDR3 bases: TGCAGTGCTGCGGGAGAAACCTCCTACAATGAGCAGTTCTTC. Protein product: CSAAGETSYNEQFF.

This clonotype is a singleton in its sample. The chain couples TRBV24-1 to TRBJ1-1; the D is unclear. CDR1 and CDR2 from the germline V gene are KGHDR and SFDVKD. The CDR3 sequence is 13 residues long. Between the trimmed V and J ends, which lost 3 bases and 6 bases, there was a span of 10 bases. The CDR3: CATSDGIGSEAFF. DNA for the CDR3: TGTGCCACCAGTGATGGGATCGGGTCTGAAGCTTTCTTT.

The rearrangement uses TRBV20-1 and TRBJ1-1, with TRBD1 matching over 7 bases. CDR1 is DFQATT and CDR2 is SNEGSKA in the germline V gene (reference sequence). The CDR3 spans 12 residues. In DNA form, the CDR3 reads TGCAGCTCGGGACAGCGGAACACTGAAGCTTTCTTT. Protein sequence: CSSGQRNTEAFF.

This chain links TRBV15 with TRBJ2-3; possible D gene TRBD2, 6 bases. There are 14 residues in the CDR3. Trimming shortened V by 0 bases and J by 6 bases, and 10 bases separated the two germline ends. Germline V gene data show CDR1 as LNHNV and CDR2 as YYDKDF (reference sequence). CDR3 sequence (DNA): TGTGCCACCAGCAGAGAACCACGGGGGGATACGCAGTATTTT. It is translated as CATSREPRGDTQYF.

The chain is built from TRBV10-3 and TRBJ2-3; D gene ambiguous. Germline V gene lookup returns CDR1 ENHRY and CDR2 SYGVKD. The CDR3 is made up of 16 amino acids. The V end was cut by 1 base, the J end by 2 bases, with 13 bases between. The CDR3 loop reads CAISEFGRPSTDTQYF. Here the CDR3 DNA reads TGTGCCATCAGTGAGTTCGGACGGCCCTCCACAGATACGCAGTATTTT.

This clonotype showed up just once. The V and J genes are TRBV20-1 and TRBJ2-3; 9 bases fit TRBD2. Germline V gene lookup returns CDR1 DFQATT and CDR2 SNEGSKA (reference sequence). V dropped 5 bases and J dropped 4; count of bases not matched to a gene: 10. CDR3 length: 15 amino acids. The CDR3 sequence: CSAVGRASGADTQYF. The CDR3 DNA follows: TGCAGTGCTGTTGGGAGGGCTAGCGGGGCAGATACGCAGTATTTT.

The chain employs TRBV30 and TRBJ2-2; D is perhaps TRBD1 (6 bases). V shed 2 bases and J shed 4 bases, with 8 bases lying between them. The CDR3 totals 13 residues. The V gene's germline CDR1 is GTSNPN and CDR2 SVGIG (reference sequence). The DNA for the CDR3 is TGTGCCTGGAGTCCGGACAGCACCGGGGAGCTGTTTTTT. Translated: CAWSPDSTGELFF.

The rearrangement uses TRBV12-3 or TRBV12-4 and TRBJ2-7; D is unresolved. The CDR3 length is 10 residues. V was clipped by 11 bases and J by 7 bases, with 12 bases between them. The CDR3 reads CAGSTREQYF. In DNA form, the CDR3 reads TGTGCCGGGTCGACGAGGGAGCAGTACTTC.

V gene TRBV30 combines with J gene TRBJ1-2; D possibly corresponds to TRBD1 (5 bases). V was clipped by 2 bases and J by 8 bases, with 15 bases between them. Per germline, CDR1 GTSNPN and CDR2 SVGIG (reference sequence). The CDR3 spans 13 residues. The CDR3 loop reads CAWSPGTSGGYTF. DNA of the CDR3: TGTGCCTGGAGTCCCGGGACCTCGGGAGGCTACACCTTC. The full variable domain, rest sourced from reference TRBV30 and TRBJ1-2, is SQTIHQWPATLVQPVGSPLSLECTVEGTSNPNLYWYRQAAGRGLQLLFYSVGIGQISSEVPQNLSASRPQDRQFILSSKKLLLSDSGFYLCAWSPGTSGGYTFGSGTRLTVV.

The chain uses TRBV20-1 and TRBJ2-7, with TRBD2 matching over 9 bases. The CDR3 spans 16 residues. Germline lookup yields CDR1 DFQATT and CDR2 SNEGSKA (reference sequence). Losses at the gene ends were 2 bases for V and 3 bases for J; bases not matched to a gene: 11. This chain's CDR3 is CSARRSGGIDNYEQYF. DNA of the CDR3: TGCAGTGCTAGAAGGAGCGGGGGGATCGATAACTACGAGCAGTACTTC.

The chain has TRBV9 and TRBJ2-2; 7 bases match TRBD1. Germline lookup yields CDR1 SGDLS and CDR2 YYNGEE. J lost 6 bases, V lost 3 bases, and 20 bases had no gene match. This CDR3 has 19 amino acids. In nucleotides, the CDR3 is TGTGCCAGCAGCGAACGACAGGGAATGTTTACAACGTCACCCGGGGAGCTGTTTTTT. Protein: CASSERQGMFTTSPGELFF.

The genes are TRBV5-6 and TRBJ2-2; 7 bases are shared with TRBD1. Germline-derived CDR1 and CDR2 are SGHDT and YYEEEE. There are 17 residues in the CDR3. V lost 4 bases and J lost 0; bases outside the gene matches: 9. The CDR3 coding sequence is TGTGCCAGCAGCAGACGCCGGACAGGCACGAACACCGGGGAGCTGTTTTTT. Protein sequence: CASSRRRTGTNTGELFF.

The rearrangement joins TRBV20-1 to TRBJ2-5; the D gene is possibly TRBD2 (5 bases). The germline V and J ends were trimmed by 2 bases and 4 bases, with 26 bases remaining between them. Germline V gene data show CDR1 as DFQATT and CDR2 as SNEGSKA (reference sequence). The CDR3 is 18 amino acids. CDR3 sequence (DNA): TGCAGTGCTAGAAACGACTTACTTCTCGGGGTACCTAGAGAGACCCAGTACTTC. Encoded protein: CSARNDLLLGVPRETQYF.

The J gene is TRBJ1-5, the V gene TRBV18; 7 bases line up with TRBD1. Germline CDR1 reads KGHSH; CDR2 reads LQKENI. There are 14 residues in the CDR3. J gave up 5 bases and V 4 bases, and 5 bases lay outside the gene matches. This chain's CDR3 is CASSRDSRDQPQHF. The CDR3 coding sequence is TGTGCCAGCTCACGGGACAGTCGAGATCAGCCCCAGCATTTT.

The CDR3 is CASSQVEAGDYNEQFF. The CDR3, as DNA: TGCGCCAGCAGCCAAGTCGAGGCAGGGGATTACAATGAGCAGTTCTTC. This chain joins TRBV4-1 and TRBJ2-1; a possible D gene is TRBD1 (6 bases). The CDR3 extends over 16 amino acids. Germline V CDR1 and CDR2: MGHRA, YSYEKL. Trimming took 1 base from V and 4 from J, leaving 14 bases between them.

The DNA for the CDR3 is TGCAGTGCTAGAGACCAGGGAGGTAATTCACCCCTCCACTTT. Residues: CSARDQGGNSPLHF. This chain joins TRBV20-1 and TRBJ1-6; D possibly corresponds to TRBD1 (5 bases). Trimming cost V 0 bases and J 6 bases, with 9 bases left between them. The CDR3 covers 14 residues. Germline V CDR1 and CDR2: DFQATT, SNEGSKA (reference sequence).

This chain joins TRBV5-6 and TRBJ2-2; a possible D gene is TRBD2 (6 bases). The germline V and J ends were trimmed by 4 bases and 5 bases, with 15 bases remaining between them. There are 15 residues in the CDR3. Germline values: CDR1 SGHDT, CDR2 YYEEEE. CDR3 protein: CASSRWTGVTGELFF. CDR3 DNA: TGTGCCAGCAGCAGATGGACGGGAGTGACCGGGGAGCTGTTTTTT.

This clonotype was found a few times. This sequence joins TRBV6-2 or TRBV6-3 and TRBJ1-1, with D perhaps matching TRBD1 (5 bases). Germline CDR1 reads MNHEY; CDR2 reads SVGEGT. V lost 4 bases and J lost 1, with 7 bases in between. The CDR3 is 13 residues long. The CDR3 nucleotides read TGTGCCAGCAGTTCCGGGGGGAACACTGAAGCTTTCTTT. Its translation is CASSSGGNTEAFF.